A selection of T cell receptor beta chains follows, all from one sample in a study of blood T cell repertoires in COVID-19. Clones were sequenced by immunoSEQ multiplex PCR, and TCRdb holds only the in-frame ones, with some missing. Found here are about 120,000 clones, 78% of them singletons; the top ten hold 2% to 2.5%. Sequencing used peripheral blood. The receptors were sampled from an older man with acute or convalescent COVID-19. CDR3s include the opening cysteine and the closing phenylalanine or tryptophan. The D gene is left open where the match is weak. Clone size is stated in some rows and not others, as once, few, many or a class when expanded.

TRBJ2-7	few	15	TRBV7-2	TRBD2	TGTGCCAGCAGCTTACACGCGGGAGGAGCTTACGAGCAGTACTTC	CASSLHAGGAYEQYF
TRBJ1-2	-	14	TRBV7-2	-	TGTGCCAGCGAACCCCAAGGGGGTAACTATGGCTACACCTTC	CASEPQGGNYGYTF
TRBJ1-2	-	15	TRBV27	-	TGTGCCAGCAGTCCCCGGGACTGGGGAACCTATGGCTACACCTTC	CASSPRDWGTYGYTF
TRBJ2-5	-	14	TRBV11-3	-	TGTGCCAGCAGCCGGGGTCTTCGGCAAGAGACCCAGTACTTC	CASSRGLRQETQYF
TRBJ2-1	few	16	TRBV5-1	-	TGCGCCAGCAGCTTGGGCCTAAGGGACACCGACAATGAGCAGTTCTTC	CASSLGLRDTDNEQFF
TRBJ1-5	-	13	TRBV7-8	-	TGTGCCAGCAGCTTCGGAGGGACTCAGCCCCAGCATTTT	CASSFGGTQPQHF
TRBJ2-3	-	14	TRBV5-1	-	TGCGCCAGCAGCTTGGAGCAGGGCACAGATACGCAGTATTTT	CASSLEQGTDTQYF
TRBJ2-1	-	17	TRBV7-8	TRBD1	TGTGCCAGCAGCTTAGTTTTCGGGACAGGGGCCTACAATGAGCAGTTCTTC	CASSLVFGTGAYNEQFF
TRBJ1-4	-	12	TRBV6-5	-	TGTGCCAGTGGAGGGAATACTGAAAAACTGTTTTTT	CASGGNTEKLFF
TRBJ1-4	-	12	TRBV12-3/TRBV12-4	-	TGTGCCAGCAGTTTAAGGGGTGAAAAACTGTTTTTT	CASSLRGEKLFF
TRBJ1-3	-	14	TRBV14	-	TGTGCCAGCAGCGAGGGGGACTATGGAAACACCATATATTTT	CASSEGDYGNTIYF
TRBJ2-7	-	14	TRBV11-3	-	TGTGCCAGCAGCTTTCAGGGGGGAAACTACGAGCAGTACTTC	CASSFQGGNYEQYF
TRBJ2-3	-	15	TRBV7-8	TRBD1	TGTGCCAGCAGCCGAGACAGGGGATGGACAGATACGCAGTATTTT	CASSRDRGWTDTQYF
TRBJ2-3	-	14	TRBV7-8	TRBD1	TGTGCCAGCAGTCGAACAGGGGTAGCGGATACGCAGTATTTT	CASSRTGVADTQYF
TRBJ1-1	-	10	TRBV29-1	TRBD1	TGCAGCCCAGGGGGGAATGAAGCTTTCTTT	CSPGGNEAFF
TRBJ1-2	once	17	TRBV7-3	TRBD1	TGTGCCAGCAGCTTAACCGGAGGACAGGGAGATATGAATGGCTACACCTTC	CASSLTGGQGDMNGYTF
TRBJ1-2	-	11	TRBV7-9	-	TGTGCCAGCAGCATAACCGGGACTAGCACCTTC	CASSITGTSTF
TRBJ1-1	-	18	TRBV4-1	TRBD1	TGCGCCAGCAGCCAAGGGACAGGGATCACCATAATGAACACTGAAGCTTTCTTT	CASSQGTGITIMNTEAFF
TRBJ2-6	few	16	TRBV4-1	-	TGCGCCAGCAGCCAAGAGGGGGGATCTGGGGCCAACGTCCTGACTTTC	CASSQEGGSGANVLTF
TRBJ1-5	-	16	TRBV6-2/TRBV6-3	-	TGTGCCAGCAGTTACTCGGGGGCCCTGAGCAATCAGCCCCAGCATTTT	CASSYSGALSNQPQHF
TRBJ2-6	-	17	TRBV6-1	TRBD1	TGTGCCAGCAGTGACGGACAGGTCCACTCTGGGGCCAACGTCCTGACTTTC	CASSDGQVHSGANVLTF
TRBJ2-3	few	17	TRBV19	-	TGTGCCAGTAGCCCTTCGGGCGCAGGGTTTTCAGCAGATACGCAGTATTTT	CASSPSGAGFSADTQYF
TRBJ2-1	-	15	TRBV5-1	TRBD2	TGCGCCAGCAGCTTGTCGCCTAGCGGGGAATATGAGCAGTTCTTC	CASSLSPSGEYEQFF
TRBJ1-6	-	15	TRBV5-1	-	TGCGCCAGCAGCTTGGGTCAATCTAATAATTCACCCCTCCACTTT	CASSLGQSNNSPLHF
TRBJ1-5	few	13	TRBV7-2	-	TGTGCCAGCAGCTTCAGCGAGAATCAGCCCCAGCATTTT	CASSFSENQPQHF
TRBJ1-5	-	15	TRBV15	-	TGTGCCACCAGCAGAGATAGGACACCAAATCAGCCCCAGCATTTT	CATSRDRTPNQPQHF
TRBJ1-2	-	13	TRBV19	TRBD1	TGTGCCAGTAGTACGACAGGGAGCGGTGGCTACACCTTC	CASSTTGSGGYTF
TRBJ2-3	once	14	TRBV5-6	TRBD2	TGTGCCAGCAGCGCCGTGGGAGGGATCGGAGCGCAGTATTTT	CASSAVGGIGAQYF
TRBJ1-2	-	13	TRBV12-3/TRBV12-4	-	TGTGCCAGCAGTTTCACAGTGAACTATGGCTACACCTTC	CASSFTVNYGYTF
TRBJ1-3	-	14	TRBV2	-	TGTGCCAGCAATCCCGCAGACTCTGGAAACACCATATATTTT	CASNPADSGNTIYF
TRBJ1-1	-	14	TRBV11-1	-	TGTGCCAGCAGCGACCGTACAGGGAATACTGAAGCTTTCTTT	CASSDRTGNTEAFF
TRBJ2-3	-	15	TRBV11-3	TRBD1	TGTGCCAGCAGCTCCGGGACAGGGGGCACAGATACGCAGTATTTT	CASSSGTGGTDTQYF
TRBJ1-1	few	15	TRBV19	TRBD1	TGTGCCAGTAGTATAGTCGGGACAGGGTACACTGAAGCTTTCTTT	CASSIVGTGYTEAFF
TRBJ1-5	once	15	TRBV6-1	-	TGTGCCAGCAGTGATCTGGGGCGCGGCAATCAGCCCCAGCATTTT	CASSDLGRGNQPQHF
TRBJ1-5	-	18	TRBV10-3	-	TGTGCCATCAGCACCGATGGACGGGGCGGGGGAGGCAATCAGCCCCAGCATTTT	CAISTDGRGGGGNQPQHF
TRBJ2-1	-	14	TRBV11-3	TRBD2	TGTGCCAGCAGAGCGGGGGGGCCTTACAATGAGCAGTTCTTC	CASRAGGPYNEQFF
TRBJ1-2	-	14	TRBV19	TRBD1	TGTGCCAGTAGGGGACAGGTCTCTAACTATGGCTACACCTTC	CASRGQVSNYGYTF
TRBJ2-7	-	13	TRBV13	TRBD2	TGTGCCAGCAGCCTCCGGGGGGTCTACGAGCAGTACTTC	CASSLRGVYEQYF
TRBJ2-2	-	13	TRBV11-3	TRBD2	TGTGCCAGCAGCTACACTAGCGTCGGGGAGCTGTTTTTT	CASSYTSVGELFF
TRBJ2-7	-	14	TRBV29-1	-	TGCAGCGTGGGTGTGGGCCCGCGAGGGGGCGAGCAGTACTTC	CSVGVGPRGGEQYF
TRBJ2-5	-	15	TRBV13	TRBD2	TGTGCCAGCAGCTTAGGGCTAGCGGGTCAAGAGACCCAGTACTTC	CASSLGLAGQETQYF
TRBJ2-7	-	13	TRBV4-1	-	TGCGCCAGCAGCCAAGCGGGGGCCTACGAGCAGTACTTC	CASSQAGAYEQYF
TRBJ1-1	few	15	TRBV5-4	TRBD1	TGTGCCAGCAGCGGGGCGGGACAGGGTCTCACTGAAGCTTTCTTT	CASSGAGQGLTEAFF
TRBJ1-2	-	14	TRBV6-5	-	TGTGCCAGCAGTTACAGGGGTATAGGCTATGGCTACACCTTC	CASSYRGIGYGYTF
TRBJ2-7	-	15	TRBV9	TRBD1	TGTGCCAGCAGCGTAGCGGGACAGGGCTTCTACGAGCAGTACTTC	CASSVAGQGFYEQYF
TRBJ2-5	-	16	TRBV3-1/TRBV3-2	TRBD2	TGTGCCAGCAGCCAGGGGCGGGGGGGCCGTGGAGAGACCCAGTACTTC	CASSQGRGGRGETQYF
TRBJ2-2	-	15	TRBV29-1	TRBD2	TGCAGCGTTTCAGTAGCGGGGGGGCGTCACGGGGAGCTGTTTTTT	CSVSVAGGRHGELFF
TRBJ1-4	-	13	TRBV30	TRBD1	TGTGCCTGGTCGACAGGGGACAATGAAAAACTGTTTTTT	CAWSTGDNEKLFF
TRBJ2-3	-	17	TRBV9	TRBD2	TGTGCCAGCAGCGTAGTGATAGCGGGGGGGCCGGAAGATACGCAGTATTTT	CASSVVIAGGPEDTQYF
TRBJ1-2	-	16	TRBV24-1	-	TGTGCCACCAGTGATTTCAGGCAGGGATTAAACTATGGCTACACCTTC	CATSDFRQGLNYGYTF
TRBJ1-4	-	14	TRBV6-5	-	TGTGCCAGCTCAACCAGGGGCACGGGGGAAAAACTGTTTTTT	CASSTRGTGEKLFF
TRBJ1-2	-	16	TRBV27	-	TGTGCCAGCAGTCTCAAGGGGGACCCGAGGCTCTATGGCTACACCTTC	CASSLKGDPRLYGYTF
TRBJ1-4	-	15	TRBV7-9	-	TGTGCCAGCAGCTCACCAGGGGTTTCAGGGGAAAAACTGTTTTTT	CASSSPGVSGEKLFF
TRBJ2-5	-	14	TRBV6-6	TRBD1	TGTGCCAGCAGTCCTAACAGGGGGCTGGTGACCCAGTACTTC	CASSPNRGLVTQYF
TRBJ1-1	-	16	TRBV4-3	-	TGCGCCAGCAGCCAAGACGTGCTGGGTACGGGCACTGAAGCTTTCTTT	CASSQDVLGTGTEAFF
TRBJ1-5	once	16	TRBV5-6	-	TGTGCCAGCAGCTTTTCGGGATCCTTATTCAATCAGCCCCAGCATTTT	CASSFSGSLFNQPQHF
TRBJ2-7	-	12	TRBV11-2	TRBD1	TGTGCCAGCAGCTTGAGACAGGGAGAGCAGTACTTC	CASSLRQGEQYF
TRBJ2-7	few	15	TRBV4-3	TRBD1	TGCGCCAGCAGCCGGGCCGGGACAGGGTCCTACGAGCAGTACTTC	CASSRAGTGSYEQYF